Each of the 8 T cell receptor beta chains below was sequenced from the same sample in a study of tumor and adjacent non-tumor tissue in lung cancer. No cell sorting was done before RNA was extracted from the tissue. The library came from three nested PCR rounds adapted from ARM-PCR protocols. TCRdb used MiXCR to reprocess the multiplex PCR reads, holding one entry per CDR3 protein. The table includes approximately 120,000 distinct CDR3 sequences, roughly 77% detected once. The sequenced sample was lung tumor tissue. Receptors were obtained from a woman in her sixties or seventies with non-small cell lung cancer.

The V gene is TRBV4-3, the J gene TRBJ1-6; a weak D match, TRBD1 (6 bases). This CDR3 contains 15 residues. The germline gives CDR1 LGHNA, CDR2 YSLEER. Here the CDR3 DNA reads TGCGACACCAGCCCCGGGGACAAGGGAAATTCACCCCTCCACTTT. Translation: CDTSPGDKGNSPLHF.

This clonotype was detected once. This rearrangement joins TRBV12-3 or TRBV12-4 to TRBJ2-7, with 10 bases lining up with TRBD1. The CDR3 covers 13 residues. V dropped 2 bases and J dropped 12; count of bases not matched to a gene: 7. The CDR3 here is CASSLNLWTGGYF. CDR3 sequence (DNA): TGTGCCAGCAGTTTAAACTTGTGGACAGGGGGGTACTTC.

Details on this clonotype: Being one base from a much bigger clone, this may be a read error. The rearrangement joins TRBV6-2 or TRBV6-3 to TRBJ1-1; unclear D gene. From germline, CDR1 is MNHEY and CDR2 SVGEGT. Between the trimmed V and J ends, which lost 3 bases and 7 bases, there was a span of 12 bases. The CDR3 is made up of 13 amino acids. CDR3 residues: CASSYVLDIEAFF. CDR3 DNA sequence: TGTGCCAGCAGTTATGTATTAGACATTGAAGCTTTCTTT.

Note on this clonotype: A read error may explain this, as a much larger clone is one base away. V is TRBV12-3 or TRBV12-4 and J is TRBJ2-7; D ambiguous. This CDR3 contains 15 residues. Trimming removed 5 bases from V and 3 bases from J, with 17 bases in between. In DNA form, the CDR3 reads TGTGCCAGCAGTCCGGACGGGCAGTCGTACTACGAGCAGTACTTC. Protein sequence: CASSPDGQSYYEQYF.

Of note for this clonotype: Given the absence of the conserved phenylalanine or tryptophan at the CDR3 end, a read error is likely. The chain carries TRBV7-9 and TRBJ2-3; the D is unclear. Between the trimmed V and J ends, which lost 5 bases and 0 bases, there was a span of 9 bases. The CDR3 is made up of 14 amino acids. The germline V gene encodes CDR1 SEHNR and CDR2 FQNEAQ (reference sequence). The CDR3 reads CASSLQTSTDTQYY. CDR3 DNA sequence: TGTGCCAGCAGCCTCCAAACTAGCACAGATACGCAGTATTAT.

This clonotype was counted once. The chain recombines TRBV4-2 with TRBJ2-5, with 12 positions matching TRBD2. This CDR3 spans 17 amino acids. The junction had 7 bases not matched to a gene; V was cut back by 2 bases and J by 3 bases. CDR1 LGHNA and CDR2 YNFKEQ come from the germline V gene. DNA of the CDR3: TGTGCCAGCAGCCAATCACCACTAGCGGGGGGAAAAGAGACCCAGTACTTC. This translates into CASSQSPLAGGKETQYF.

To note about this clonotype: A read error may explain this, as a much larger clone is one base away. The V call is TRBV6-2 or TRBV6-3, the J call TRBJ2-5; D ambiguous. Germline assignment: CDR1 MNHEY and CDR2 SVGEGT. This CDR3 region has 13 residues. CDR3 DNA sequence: TGTGCCAGCAGTTACGGAACAAGAGAGACCAAGTACTTC. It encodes CASSYGTRETKYF.

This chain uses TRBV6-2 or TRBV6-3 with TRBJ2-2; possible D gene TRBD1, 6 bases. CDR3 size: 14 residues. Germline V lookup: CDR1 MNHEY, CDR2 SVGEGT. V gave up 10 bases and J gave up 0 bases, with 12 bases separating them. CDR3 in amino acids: CANPGTTNTGELFF. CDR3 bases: TGTGCCAACCCCGGGACAACGAACACCGGGGAGCTGTTTTTT.